Detailed here is one T cell receptor (beta chain). Trimming removed 6 bases from V and 1 base from J, with 13 bases in between. This CDR3 comprises 14 residues. The V gene's germline CDR1 is DFQATT and CDR2 SNEGSKA (reference sequence). This specimen belongs to a study of blood T cell repertoires in COVID-19. In the study overall: Samples representing acute and convalescent COVID-19 were sourced from the United States, Italy and Spain.

Study processing details: Reference gene primers were amplified, and this amplification served to estimate nucleated cell counts. Repertoires were generated with immunoSEQ multiplex PCR, while TCRdb's copy carries only in-frame clones and drops some. V, J and clone size reflect that table, while D and trimming were determined from the DNA. Of about 120,000 clones in the sample, approximately 82% were seen once. V usage is TRBV20-1 and J usage is TRBJ1-5; TRBD1 might be the D (6 bases). This TCR was recovered from a man aged 65-85 years with active or convalescent COVID-19. Sample: peripheral blood. CDR3 coding DNA: TGCAGTGCGAGTCCAGGGGTGAGCAATCAGCCCCAGCATTTT. Translating it yields CSASPGVSNQPQHF.